The 14 T cell receptor beta chains below were found in one sample sequenced in a study of blood T cell repertoires in COVID-19. Using immunoSEQ multiplex PCR, the repertoire was profiled, and TCRdb retains in-frame clones only, with some absent. The sample includes some 150,000 clones, about 79% of them seen just once. The material sequenced was PBMCs or T cells enriched from blood (not recorded which). All receptors come from a woman aged 45-60 years who had recovered from COVID-19.

The rearrangement joins TRBV19 to TRBJ1-1, with a tentative D call TRBD1 (6 bases). CDR3 size: 13 residues. The germline CDR1 and CDR2 sequences are LNHDA and SQIVND (reference sequence). Trimming pared 1 base from V and 6 bases from J, leaving 9 bases between. CDR3 nucleotides: TGTGCCAGTAGTATAGGTTGGGGGCCTGAAGCTTTCTTT. Its translation: CASSIGWGPEAFF.

The chain couples TRBV7-2 to TRBJ2-7, with a weak D call TRBD1 (6 bases). CDR3 length equals 15 residues. Looked up from germline, CDR1 is SGHTA and CDR2 is FQGNSA. V was shortened by 5 bases and J by 2 bases, with 16 bases between the two germline ends. The CDR3 bases are TGTGCCAGCAGCCCCACGACCGACAGGACCTACGAGCAGTACTTC. This encodes CASSPTTDRTYEQYF.

V is TRBV14 and J is TRBJ1-1, with a possible D match to TRBD1 (6 bases). CDR3 length equals 14 residues. Germline V gene sequence: CDR1 SGHDN, CDR2 FVKESK. The V and J ends lost 3 bases and 1 base respectively, with 9 bases between them. CDR3 sequence: CASSHPDRNTEAFF. The DNA of the CDR3 is TGTGCCAGCAGCCATCCGGACAGGAACACTGAAGCTTTCTTT.

The rearrangement uses TRBV19 and TRBJ2-1, with TRBD2 identical over 14 bases. CDR3 length equals 20 residues. The V segment lost 5 bases and the J segment 0 bases; nucleotides outside the gene matches: 12. Germline CDR1 and CDR2: LNHDA and SQIVND (reference sequence). The CDR3 region is CASSFYRTSGRLSSYNEQFF. The CDR3 DNA reads TGTGCCAGTAGTTTCTACCGGACTAGCGGGAGGCTTAGCTCCTACAATGAGCAGTTCTTC.

J is TRBJ2-7 and V is TRBV5-1; possibly TRBD2 for D (6 bases). Germline V gene sequence: CDR1 SGHRS, CDR2 YFSETQ. The length of the CDR3 is 14 residues. V lost 8 bases and J lost 7, with 22 bases in between. The CDR3 loop is CASVPGDGSGEQYF. DNA of the CDR3: TGCGCCAGTGTCCCGGGGGACGGGAGCGGAGAGCAGTACTTC.

This chain joins TRBV28 and TRBJ1-4, with D hard to call. Trimming took 5 bases from V and 8 from J, leaving 18 bases between them. Per the germline V gene, CDR1 is MDHEN and CDR2 is SYDVKM. There are 15 residues in the CDR3. In DNA form, the CDR3 reads TGTGCCAGCAGTCCCGGAGCCCGGCTAGGCGAAAAACTGTTTTTT. It encodes CASSPGARLGEKLFF.

The CDR3 DNA is TGTGCCAGCAGCGAAAGACAGAATTATGGCTACACCTTC. This gives the protein CASSERQNYGYTF. J is TRBJ1-2 and V is TRBV5-8, with a tentative D call TRBD1 (5 bases). This CDR3 has 13 residues. The V and J ends lost 4 bases and 5 bases respectively, with 12 bases between them. The germline gives CDR1 SGHTS, CDR2 YDEGEE.

J is TRBJ2-7 and V is TRBV5-1; TRBD1 might be the D (5 bases). Trimming took 7 bases from V and 3 from J, leaving 20 bases between them. Germline V gives CDR1 SGHRS, CDR2 YFSETQ. The CDR3 runs 15 residues. In DNA, the CDR3 is TGCGCCAGCCGCTCCCAGGGTACCGGGTACTACGAGCAGTACTTC. Encoded protein: CASRSQGTGYYEQYF.

The chain recombines TRBV2 with TRBJ1-1; 10 bases fit TRBD1. The CDR3 has 17 residues. V gave up 1 base and J gave up 0 bases; unmatched junction bases: 5. Germline lookup yields CDR1 SNHLY and CDR2 FYNNEI. CDR3 DNA sequence: TGTGCCAGCAGTGAAGGGGACAGGGGTCGGATGAACACTGAAGCTTTCTTT. Its protein product is CASSEGDRGRMNTEAFF.

The rearrangement uses TRBV19 and TRBJ1-2, with D unclear. This CDR3 spans 16 amino acids. The germline gives CDR1 LNHDA, CDR2 SQIVND (reference sequence). V was clipped by 4 bases and J by 4 bases, with 19 bases between them. Here the CDR3 reads CASSTPGRRESYGYTF. The CDR3 nucleotides read TGTGCCAGTAGTACCCCAGGCAGGCGCGAATCCTATGGCTACACCTTC.

The rearrangement uses TRBV27 and TRBJ2-7; possibly TRBD2 for D (6 bases). The CDR3 has 20 amino acids. The germline V and J ends were trimmed by 7 bases and 1 base, with 32 bases remaining between them. Germline loops: CDR1 MNHEY, CDR2 SMNVEV (reference sequence). The CDR3 DNA sequence: TGTGCCAGCATTCCCCATTGGCGGGGCCAAGGCAGGGCCGTTTCCTACGAGCAGTACTTC. Translating gives CASIPHWRGQGRAVSYEQYF.

The rearrangement joins TRBV6-5 to TRBJ2-7; unclear D gene. This CDR3 has 13 amino acids. Germline V lookup: CDR1 MNHEY, CDR2 SVGAGI. V lost 0 bases to trimming and J lost 2 bases, with 5 bases between them. CDR3 sequence: CASSYSGAYEQYF. CDR3 DNA: TGTGCCAGCAGTTACTCCGGTGCCTACGAGCAGTACTTC.

The chain is built from TRBV5-1 and TRBJ2-5; D unclear. The germline gives CDR1 SGHRS, CDR2 YFSETQ. This CDR3 has 12 residues. The ends were cut back, 0 bases at V and 10 bases at J, with 10 bases in the middle. Written as DNA, the CDR3 is TGCGCCAGCAGCTTGGCAGGCATAAGCCAGTACTTC. Translating gives CASSLAGISQYF.

The chain couples TRBV19 to TRBJ2-7, with a possible D match to TRBD2 (6 bases). V lost 6 bases and J 0 bases, leaving 18 bases between the germline ends. Germline V gives CDR1 LNHDA, CDR2 SQIVND (reference sequence). This CDR3 comprises 16 residues. The CDR3 nucleotides read TGTGCCAGTAGCCCCATGGGGGGAGGAAACTCCTACGAGCAGTACTTC. Amino acids: CASSPMGGGNSYEQYF.